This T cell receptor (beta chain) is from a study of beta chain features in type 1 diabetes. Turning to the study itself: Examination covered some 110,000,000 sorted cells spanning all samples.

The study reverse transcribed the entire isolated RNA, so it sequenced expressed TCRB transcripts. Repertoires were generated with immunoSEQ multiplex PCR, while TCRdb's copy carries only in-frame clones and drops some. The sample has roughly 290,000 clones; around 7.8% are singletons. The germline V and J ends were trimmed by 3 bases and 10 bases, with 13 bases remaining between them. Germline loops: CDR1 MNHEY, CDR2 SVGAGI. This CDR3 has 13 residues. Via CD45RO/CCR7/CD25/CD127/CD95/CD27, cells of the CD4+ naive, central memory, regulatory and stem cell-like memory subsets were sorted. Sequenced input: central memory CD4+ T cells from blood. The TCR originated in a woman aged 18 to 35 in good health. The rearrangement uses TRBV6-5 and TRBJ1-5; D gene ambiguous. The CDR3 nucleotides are TGTGCCAGCAGTTATATGGTTGGGAGACCCCAGCATTTT. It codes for CASSYMVGRPQHF.